These T cell receptor beta chains were read from a single sample in a study of early T cells in non-severe SARS-CoV-2 infection. TCRdb re-derived calls from the 5' RACE reads in MiXCR, one entry per CDR3 protein. The data show 70,000 or so distinct CDR3 sequences, about 12% seen once. Sequencing was performed on whole blood. The source of these receptors is an adult who was a healthcare worker with PCR-confirmed SARS-CoV-2 infection or an uninfected control (not recorded which). The CDR3 runs from the conserved cysteine through the conserved F or W. D genes are given only for firm matches. Where a row states a size, it is once, few, many or the class of an expanded clone; other rows omit it.

d_call: -
clone_size: many
v_call: TRBV4-1
j_call: TRBJ1-5
cdr3_nt: TGCGCCAGCAGCCAAGATTCTGACAGTTATCAGCCCCAGCATTTT
cdr3_aa: CASSQDSDSYQPQHF

d_call: -
clone_size: many
v_call: TRBV19
j_call: TRBJ1-5
cdr3_nt: TGTGCCAGTAGGTCAACAGGCGATTTTAATCAGCCCCAGCATTTT
cdr3_aa: CASRSTGDFNQPQHF

d_call: -
clone_size: few
v_call: TRBV27
j_call: TRBJ2-7
cdr3_nt: TGTGCCAGCAGGACAGAGGCCCTAAGCTCCTACGAGCAGTACTTC
cdr3_aa: CASRTEALSSYEQYF

d_call: -
clone_size: many
v_call: TRBV30
j_call: TRBJ2-7
cdr3_nt: TGTGCCTGGAGCGGCAATAACGAGCAGTACTTC
cdr3_aa: CAWSGNNEQYF

d_call: -
clone_size: many
v_call: TRBV5-1
j_call: TRBJ2-3
cdr3_nt: TGCGCCAGCGTAACTGGGCTTGGTGATACGCAGTATTTT
cdr3_aa: CASVTGLGDTQYF

d_call: -
clone_size: few
v_call: TRBV29-1
j_call: TRBJ1-1
cdr3_nt: TGCAGCGGCGGGCCCAACACTGAAGCTTTCTTT
cdr3_aa: CSGGPNTEAFF

d_call: -
clone_size: few
v_call: TRBV28
j_call: TRBJ2-1
cdr3_nt: TGTGCCAACAGTCCTTACGGGGGCCGCGAATACAATGAGCAGTTCTTC
cdr3_aa: CANSPYGGREYNEQFF

d_call: -
clone_size: many
v_call: TRBV11-2
j_call: TRBJ1-1
cdr3_nt: TGTGCCAGCAGCGGATGGGGACATTTCGCTCAAGCTTTCTTT
cdr3_aa: CASSGWGHFAQAFF

d_call: -
clone_size: few
v_call: TRBV6-1
j_call: TRBJ1-2
cdr3_nt: TGTGCCAGCAGTGCGACCTATGGCTACACCTTC
cdr3_aa: CASSATYGYTF

d_call: TRBD2
clone_size: many
v_call: TRBV20-1
j_call: TRBJ2-5
cdr3_nt: TGCAGTGCTAGAGACCCGGGTAGCGGGAGGGCCTCCGAGACCCAGTACTTC
cdr3_aa: CSARDPGSGRASETQYF

d_call: TRBD1
clone_size: -
v_call: TRBV28
j_call: TRBJ1-1
cdr3_nt: TGTGCCAGCAGTTCCGGACAGGGGGTTACTGAAGCTTTCTTT
cdr3_aa: CASSSGQGVTEAFF

d_call: TRBD1
clone_size: many
v_call: TRBV12-3/TRBV12-4
j_call: TRBJ1-1
cdr3_nt: TGTGCCAGCAGTTTAGGCGGAGGGGGCACTTTAATGAACACTGAAGCTTTCTTT
cdr3_aa: CASSLGGGGTLMNTEAFF

d_call: TRBD2
clone_size: -
v_call: TRBV20-1
j_call: TRBJ2-3
cdr3_nt: TGCAGTGCTAGAAGCGGGAGGGCCCGATTGGACACAGATACGCAGTATTTT
cdr3_aa: CSARSGRARLDTDTQYF

d_call: -
clone_size: many
v_call: TRBV12-3/TRBV12-4
j_call: TRBJ2-7
cdr3_nt: TGTGCCAGCAGTTTATCCGGGACAAGTTCCTACGAGCAGTACTTC
cdr3_aa: CASSLSGTSSYEQYF

d_call: -
clone_size: many
v_call: TRBV5-1
j_call: TRBJ2-1
cdr3_nt: TGCGCCAGCAGCTTGGCCGCGACTACCGGGCTTGATGAGCAGTTCTTC
cdr3_aa: CASSLAATTGLDEQFF

d_call: TRBD1
clone_size: many
v_call: TRBV19
j_call: TRBJ2-1
cdr3_nt: TGTGCCAGTAGTGGGACAGGGTACAATGAGCAGTTCTTC
cdr3_aa: CASSGTGYNEQFF

d_call: -
clone_size: many
v_call: TRBV19
j_call: TRBJ1-4
cdr3_nt: TGTGCCAGTAGTGAAGAAAAGGGGCGAGGTAATGAAAAACTGTTTTTT
cdr3_aa: CASSEEKGRGNEKLFF

d_call: -
clone_size: many
v_call: TRBV14
j_call: TRBJ2-3
cdr3_nt: TGTGCCAGCAGCCAAGTCTTTCAGGGTGGGGCAGATACGCAGTATTTT
cdr3_aa: CASSQVFQGGADTQYF

d_call: -
clone_size: many
v_call: TRBV9
j_call: TRBJ2-1
cdr3_nt: TGTGCCAGCAGCGAGGGGGGCCTACCTTACAATGAGCAGTTCTTC
cdr3_aa: CASSEGGLPYNEQFF

d_call: -
clone_size: many
v_call: TRBV5-4
j_call: TRBJ2-7
cdr3_nt: TGTGCCAGCAGCCTCTCGGACACCGGGAACCACGAGCAGTACTTC
cdr3_aa: CASSLSDTGNHEQYF

d_call: -
clone_size: many
v_call: TRBV28
j_call: TRBJ1-5
cdr3_nt: TGTGCCAGCAGTTTCATGGGGAGGCAGCCCCAGCATTTT
cdr3_aa: CASSFMGRQPQHF

d_call: -
clone_size: once
v_call: TRBV29-1
j_call: TRBJ1-1
cdr3_nt: TGCAGCCCGCGGCGCATGAACACTGAAGCTTTCTTT
cdr3_aa: CSPRRMNTEAFF

d_call: -
clone_size: many
v_call: TRBV6-2/TRBV6-3
j_call: TRBJ1-5
cdr3_nt: TGTGCCAGCAGTTACTCGATGGGCCCTCAGCCCCAGCATTTT
cdr3_aa: CASSYSMGPQPQHF

d_call: TRBD2
clone_size: many
v_call: TRBV20-1
j_call: TRBJ2-7
cdr3_nt: TGCAGTGCTAGAGATTTGAGGCGGGGGGATCTCGAGCAGTACTTC
cdr3_aa: CSARDLRRGDLEQYF

d_call: -
clone_size: many
v_call: TRBV7-2
j_call: TRBJ2-3
cdr3_nt: TGTGCCAGCAGCTCGTCCCATGGAGATACGCAGTATTTT
cdr3_aa: CASSSSHGDTQYF

d_call: TRBD2
clone_size: many
v_call: TRBV30
j_call: TRBJ2-2
cdr3_nt: TGTGCCTGGACCCCGGGACTAGCGGGGAGGATCGGGGAGCTGTTTTTT
cdr3_aa: CAWTPGLAGRIGELFF

d_call: -
clone_size: many
v_call: TRBV19
j_call: TRBJ2-7
cdr3_nt: TGTGCCAGTAGTATAGGAGGGGGCTCCTACGAGCAGTACTTC
cdr3_aa: CASSIGGGSYEQYF

d_call: -
clone_size: -
v_call: TRBV30
j_call: TRBJ1-5
cdr3_nt: TGTGCCTGGAGTGTTCAGAAGAATCAGCCCCAGCATTTT
cdr3_aa: CAWSVQKNQPQHF

d_call: TRBD2
clone_size: -
v_call: TRBV29-1
j_call: TRBJ2-7
cdr3_nt: TGCAGCGCCCGCGTCCAACTAGCGGACAACTACGAGCAGTACTTC
cdr3_aa: CSARVQLADNYEQYF

d_call: -
clone_size: few
v_call: TRBV10-3
j_call: TRBJ1-2
cdr3_nt: TGTGCCATCAGTGACAGGGGCCCTTATGGCTACACCTTC
cdr3_aa: CAISDRGPYGYTF

d_call: -
clone_size: many
v_call: TRBV29-1
j_call: TRBJ2-1
cdr3_nt: TGCAGCGCCGGGGGCCCAGCTTACAATGAGCAGTTCTTC
cdr3_aa: CSAGGPAYNEQFF

d_call: -
clone_size: many
v_call: TRBV28
j_call: TRBJ2-5
cdr3_nt: TGTGCCAGCAGTTTCTCTTCTACCCAGTACTTC
cdr3_aa: CASSFSSTQYF

d_call: -
clone_size: many
v_call: TRBV9
j_call: TRBJ2-1
cdr3_nt: TGTGCCAGCAGCGTATTCCAGGGGACCTACAATGAGCAGTTCTTC
cdr3_aa: CASSVFQGTYNEQFF

d_call: -
clone_size: many
v_call: TRBV18
j_call: TRBJ1-5
cdr3_nt: TGTGCCAGCTCACCAGATAGCAATCAGCCCCAGCATTTT
cdr3_aa: CASSPDSNQPQHF

d_call: -
clone_size: -
v_call: TRBV9
j_call: TRBJ2-3
cdr3_nt: TGTGCCAGCAGCGTAGATCAGGGGTTGCAGTATTTT
cdr3_aa: CASSVDQGLQYF

d_call: TRBD2
clone_size: many
v_call: TRBV27
j_call: TRBJ2-1
cdr3_nt: TGTGCCAGCAGTTACAGGGACGGGGGGGTTTACAATGAGCAGTTCTTC
cdr3_aa: CASSYRDGGVYNEQFF

d_call: -
clone_size: many
v_call: TRBV19
j_call: TRBJ1-2
cdr3_nt: TGTGCCAGTAGTATGATTAATACGGCTTATGGCTACACCTTC
cdr3_aa: CASSMINTAYGYTF

d_call: TRBD1
clone_size: many
v_call: TRBV12-3/TRBV12-4
j_call: TRBJ2-3
cdr3_nt: TGTGCCAGCAGCCAGTCCCGGGACAGGGTTCAATCAGATACGCAGTATTTT
cdr3_aa: CASSQSRDRVQSDTQYF

d_call: TRBD2
clone_size: many
v_call: TRBV20-1
j_call: TRBJ2-2
cdr3_nt: TGCAGTGCTAGGGCTAGCGGGATGCCCGACACCGGGGAGCTGTTTTTT
cdr3_aa: CSARASGMPDTGELFF

d_call: -
clone_size: many
v_call: TRBV7-8
j_call: TRBJ2-3
cdr3_nt: TGTGCCAGCAGCTCCCTAGGAGGCGGGGCCATTCTTCCAGATACGCAGTATTTT
cdr3_aa: CASSSLGGGAILPDTQYF

d_call: -
clone_size: many
v_call: TRBV7-9
j_call: TRBJ2-5
cdr3_nt: TGTGCCAGCAGCTTAGCAAGGACGGCTCAAGAGACCCAGTACTTC
cdr3_aa: CASSLARTAQETQYF

d_call: -
clone_size: many
v_call: TRBV7-2
j_call: TRBJ1-2
cdr3_nt: TGTGCCAGCAGGACAGACAGAGCCTATGGCTACACCTTC
cdr3_aa: CASRTDRAYGYTF

d_call: -
clone_size: many
v_call: TRBV19
j_call: TRBJ1-5
cdr3_nt: TGTGCCAGTACCAGTACCACCGCAGGGTTAGGCGATCAGCCCCAGCATTTT
cdr3_aa: CASTSTTAGLGDQPQHF